The next 2 T cell receptor beta chains were all read from a single sample in a study of shared T cell receptors in the human thymus (dated by TCRdb to the early 2020s). Libraries were built with the immunoSEQ multiplex PCR assay. The immuneACCESS repertoire file appears here via TCRdb, limited to in-frame rearrangements. These files lack a portion of the clones; in checked studies, under half of the deficit traces to unresolved V genes, and the cause of the others is not known. Recorded for this sample are 700,000 or so clones; 80% to 90% of them occurred a single time. The ten largest make up more than 0.01% of the sample. This same sample was also taken into another study, of human thymus T cells.

Sequencing input: thymocytes. These TCRs come from a girl under three years old with a congenital heart defect. Donor details come from another sample of the same person, matched by shared clones.

This chain links TRBV10-2 with TRBJ1-3; D gene ambiguous. Germline-derived CDR1 and CDR2 are WSHSY and SAAADI. This CDR3 has 14 residues. The V end was cut by 2 bases, the J end by 6 bases, with 11 bases between. The CDR3 DNA is TGCGCCAGCAGTGAGCGAAGAAGAGAAAACACCATATATTTT. Residues: CASSERRRENTIYF.

The chain carries TRBV29-1 and TRBJ1-2; TRBD1 agrees at 7 bases. CDR3 length: 13 residues. CDR1 and CDR2 (germline): SQVTM, ANQGSEA. V was clipped by 6 bases and J by 2 bases; unmatched bases: 6. The CDR3 nucleotides read TGCAGCGTAGAACAGGGGCGAAACTATGGCTACACCTTC. Its translation is CSVEQGRNYGYTF.